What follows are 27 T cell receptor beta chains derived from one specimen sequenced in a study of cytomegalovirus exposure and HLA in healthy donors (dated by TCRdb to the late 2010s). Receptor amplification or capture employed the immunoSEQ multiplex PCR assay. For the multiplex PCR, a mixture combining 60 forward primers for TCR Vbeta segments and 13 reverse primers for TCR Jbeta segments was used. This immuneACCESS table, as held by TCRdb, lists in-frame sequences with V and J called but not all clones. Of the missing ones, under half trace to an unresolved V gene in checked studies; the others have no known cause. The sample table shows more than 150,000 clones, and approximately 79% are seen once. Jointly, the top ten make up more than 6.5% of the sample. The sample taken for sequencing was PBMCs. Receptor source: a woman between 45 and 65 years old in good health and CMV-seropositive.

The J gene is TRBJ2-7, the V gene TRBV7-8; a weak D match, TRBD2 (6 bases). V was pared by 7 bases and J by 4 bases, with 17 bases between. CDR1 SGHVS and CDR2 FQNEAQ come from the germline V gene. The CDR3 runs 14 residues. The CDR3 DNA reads TGTGCCAGCATGGCGGGACTTGCAAAATACGAGCAGTACTTC. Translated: CASMAGLAKYEQYF.

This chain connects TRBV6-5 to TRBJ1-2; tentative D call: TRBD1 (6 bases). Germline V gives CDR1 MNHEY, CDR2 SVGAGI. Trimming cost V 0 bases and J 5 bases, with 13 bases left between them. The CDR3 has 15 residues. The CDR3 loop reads CASSYSGTTVYGYTF. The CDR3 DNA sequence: TGTGCCAGCAGTTACTCCGGGACAACTGTTTATGGCTACACCTTC.

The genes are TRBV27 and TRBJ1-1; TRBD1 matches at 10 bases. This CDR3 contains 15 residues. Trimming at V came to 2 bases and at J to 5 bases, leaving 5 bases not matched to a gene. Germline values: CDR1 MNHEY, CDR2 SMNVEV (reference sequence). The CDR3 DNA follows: TGTGCCAGCAGTTTAGACAGGGGACAGGGGACTGAAGCTTTCTTT. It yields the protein CASSLDRGQGTEAFF.

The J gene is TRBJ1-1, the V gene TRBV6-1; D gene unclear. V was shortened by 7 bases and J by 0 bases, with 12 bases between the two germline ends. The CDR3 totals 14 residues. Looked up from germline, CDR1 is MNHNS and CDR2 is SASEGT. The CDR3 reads CASTGQVVNTEAFF. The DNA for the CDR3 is TGTGCCAGCACTGGTCAGGTCGTGAACACTGAAGCTTTCTTT.

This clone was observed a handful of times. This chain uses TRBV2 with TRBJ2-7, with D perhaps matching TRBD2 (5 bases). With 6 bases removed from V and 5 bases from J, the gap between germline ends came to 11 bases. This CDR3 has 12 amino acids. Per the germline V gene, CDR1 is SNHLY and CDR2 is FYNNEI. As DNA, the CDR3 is TGTGCCAGCAGACCCGGGGTCCACGAGCAGTACTTC. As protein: CASRPGVHEQYF.

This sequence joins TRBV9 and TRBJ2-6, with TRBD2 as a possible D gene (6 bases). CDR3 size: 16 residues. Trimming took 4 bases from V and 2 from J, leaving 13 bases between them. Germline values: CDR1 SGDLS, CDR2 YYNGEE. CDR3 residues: CASSPRGDAGANVLTF. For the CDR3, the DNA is TGTGCCAGCAGCCCCCGCGGGGACGCTGGGGCCAACGTCCTGACTTTC. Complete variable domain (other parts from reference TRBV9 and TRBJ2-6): DSGVTQTPKHLITATGQRVTLRCSPRSGDLSVYWYQQSLDQGLQFLIQYYNGEERAKGNILERFSAQQFPDLHSELNLSSLELGDSALYFCASSPRGDAGANVLTFGAGSRLTVL.

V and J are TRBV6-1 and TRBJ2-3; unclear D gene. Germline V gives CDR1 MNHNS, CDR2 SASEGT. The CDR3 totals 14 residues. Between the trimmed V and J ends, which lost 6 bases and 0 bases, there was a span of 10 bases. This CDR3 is CASSPGPSTDTQYF. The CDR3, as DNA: TGTGCCAGCAGCCCTGGGCCAAGCACAGATACGCAGTATTTT.

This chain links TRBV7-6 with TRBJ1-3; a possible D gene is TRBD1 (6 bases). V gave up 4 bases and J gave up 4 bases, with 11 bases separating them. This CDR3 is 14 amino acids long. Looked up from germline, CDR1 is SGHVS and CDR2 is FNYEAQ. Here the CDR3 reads CASSSFTGGNTIYF. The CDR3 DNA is TGTGCCAGCAGCTCTTTCACAGGGGGAAACACCATATATTTT.

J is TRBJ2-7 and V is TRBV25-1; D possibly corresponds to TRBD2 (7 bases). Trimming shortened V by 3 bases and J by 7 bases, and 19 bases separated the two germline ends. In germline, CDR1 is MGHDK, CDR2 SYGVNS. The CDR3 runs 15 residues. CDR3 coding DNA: TGTGCCAGCAGTGATGTTACAGGGCCCGGGGGGGAGCAGTACTTC. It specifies CASSDVTGPGGEQYF.

CDR3 nucleotide sequence: TGTGCCACCACGACTAGCGCAGATACGCAGTATTTT. This encodes CATTTSADTQYF. The chain uses TRBV15 and TRBJ2-3; 8 bases agree with TRBD2. Germline CDR1 is LNHNV and CDR2 is YYDKDF (reference sequence). The V gene end was trimmed by 7 bases and the J gene end by 4 bases; junction bases not matched to a gene: 1. This CDR3 comprises 12 residues.

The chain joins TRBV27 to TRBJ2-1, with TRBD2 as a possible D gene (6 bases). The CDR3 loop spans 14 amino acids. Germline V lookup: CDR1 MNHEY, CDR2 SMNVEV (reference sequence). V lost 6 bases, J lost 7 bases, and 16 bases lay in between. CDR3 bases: TGTGCCAGCAGCCGCCCTAGCGCGGAAAATGAGCAGTTCTTC. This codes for CASSRPSAENEQFF.

The CDR3 protein is CASSLAGVGEKLFF. The CDR3 region has the DNA TGTGCCAGCAGCTTAGCAGGAGTCGGAGAAAAACTGTTTTTT. This chain joins TRBV7-6 and TRBJ1-4; D is undetermined. This CDR3 region has 14 residues. CDR1 SGHVS and CDR2 FNYEAQ come from the germline V gene. The V and J ends lost 0 bases and 8 bases respectively, with 10 bases between them.

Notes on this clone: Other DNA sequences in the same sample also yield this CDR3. This CDR3 is CASSSGGRNQPQHF. In DNA form, the CDR3 reads TGTGCCAGCAGCTCAGGAGGCCGCAATCAGCCCCAGCATTTT. This chain links TRBV7-8 with TRBJ1-5; no clear D. V gave up 4 bases and J gave up 2 bases, with 9 bases separating them. The CDR3 runs to 14 residues. CDR1 is SGHVS, CDR2 FQNEAQ, per germline.

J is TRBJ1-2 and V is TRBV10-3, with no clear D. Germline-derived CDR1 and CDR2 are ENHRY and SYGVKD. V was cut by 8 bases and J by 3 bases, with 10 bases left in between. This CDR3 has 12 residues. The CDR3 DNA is TGTGCCATCGCCCAAGGAGACTATGGCTACACCTTC. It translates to CAIAQGDYGYTF.

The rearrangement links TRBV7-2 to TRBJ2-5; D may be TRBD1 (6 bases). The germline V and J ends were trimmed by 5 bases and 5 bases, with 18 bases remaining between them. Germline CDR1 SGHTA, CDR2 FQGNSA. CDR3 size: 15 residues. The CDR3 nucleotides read TGTGCCAGCAGCGACAGGAACTCACGGAGGGAGACCCAGTACTTC. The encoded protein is CASSDRNSRRETQYF.

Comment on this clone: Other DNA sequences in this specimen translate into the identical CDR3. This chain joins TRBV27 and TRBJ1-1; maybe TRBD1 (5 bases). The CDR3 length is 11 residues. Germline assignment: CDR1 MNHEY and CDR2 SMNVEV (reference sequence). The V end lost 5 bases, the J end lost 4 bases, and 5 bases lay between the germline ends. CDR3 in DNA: TGTGCCAGCAGTAGGGGCACTGAAGCTTTCTTT. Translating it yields CASSRGTEAFF.

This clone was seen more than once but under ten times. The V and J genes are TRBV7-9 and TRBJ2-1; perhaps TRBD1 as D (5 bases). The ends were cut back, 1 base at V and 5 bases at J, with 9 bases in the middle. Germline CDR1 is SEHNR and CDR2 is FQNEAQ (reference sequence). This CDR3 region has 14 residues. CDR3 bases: TGTGCCAGCAGCTTAGGGACAACCGACAATGAGCAGTTCTTC. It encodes CASSLGTTDNEQFF.

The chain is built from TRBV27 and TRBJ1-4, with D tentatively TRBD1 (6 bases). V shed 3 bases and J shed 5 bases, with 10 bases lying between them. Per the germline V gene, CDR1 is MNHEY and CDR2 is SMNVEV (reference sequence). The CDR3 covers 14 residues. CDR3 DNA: TGTGCCAGCAGTTTCTGGGGGCCAAATGAAAAACTGTTTTTT. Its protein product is CASSFWGPNEKLFF.

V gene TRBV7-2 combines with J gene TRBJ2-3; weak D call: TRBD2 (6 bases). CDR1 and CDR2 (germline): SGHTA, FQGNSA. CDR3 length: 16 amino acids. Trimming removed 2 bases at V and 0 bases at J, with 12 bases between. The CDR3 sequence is CASSLNSGTSTDTQYF. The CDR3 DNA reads TGTGCCAGCAGCTTAAATTCGGGGACTAGCACAGATACGCAGTATTTT.

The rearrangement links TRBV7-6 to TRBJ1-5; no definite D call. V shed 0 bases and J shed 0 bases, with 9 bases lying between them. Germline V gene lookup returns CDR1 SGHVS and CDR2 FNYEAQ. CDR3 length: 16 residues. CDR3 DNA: TGTGCCAGCAGCTTAGCCCCAGGAAATAGCAATCAGCCCCAGCATTTT. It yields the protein CASSLAPGNSNQPQHF.

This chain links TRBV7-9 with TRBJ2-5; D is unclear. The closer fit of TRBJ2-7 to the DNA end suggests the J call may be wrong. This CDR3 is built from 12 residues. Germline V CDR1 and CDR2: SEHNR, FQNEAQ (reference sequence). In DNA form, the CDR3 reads TGTGCCAGCAGCTTAAACTCCTACGAGCAGTACTTC. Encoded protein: CASSLNSYEQYF.

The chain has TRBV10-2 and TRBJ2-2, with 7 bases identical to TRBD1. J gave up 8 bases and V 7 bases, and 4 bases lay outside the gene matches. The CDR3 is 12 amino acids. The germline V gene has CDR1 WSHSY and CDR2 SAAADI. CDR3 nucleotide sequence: TGCGCCAGCAACGACAGGGTTGGGGAGCTGTTTTTT. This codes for CASNDRVGELFF.

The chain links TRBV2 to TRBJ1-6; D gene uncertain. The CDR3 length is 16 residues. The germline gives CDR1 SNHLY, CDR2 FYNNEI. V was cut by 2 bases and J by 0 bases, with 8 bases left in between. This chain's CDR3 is CASSEMASSYNSPLHF. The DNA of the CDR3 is TGTGCCAGCAGTGAAATGGCTAGCTCCTATAATTCACCCCTCCACTTT.

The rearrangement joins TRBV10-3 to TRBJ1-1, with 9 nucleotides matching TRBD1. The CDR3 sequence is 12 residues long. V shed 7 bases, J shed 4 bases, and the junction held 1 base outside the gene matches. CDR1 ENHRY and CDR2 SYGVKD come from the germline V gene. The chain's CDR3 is CAITTGGTEAFF. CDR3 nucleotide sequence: TGTGCCATCACGACAGGGGGCACTGAAGCTTTCTTT.

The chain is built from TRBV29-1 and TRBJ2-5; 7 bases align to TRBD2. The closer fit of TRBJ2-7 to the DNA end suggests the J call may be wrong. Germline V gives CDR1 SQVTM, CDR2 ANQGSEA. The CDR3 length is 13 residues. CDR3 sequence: CSVRGRGTYEQYF. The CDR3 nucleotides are TGCAGCGTGCGAGGGCGGGGGACCTACGAGCAGTACTTC.

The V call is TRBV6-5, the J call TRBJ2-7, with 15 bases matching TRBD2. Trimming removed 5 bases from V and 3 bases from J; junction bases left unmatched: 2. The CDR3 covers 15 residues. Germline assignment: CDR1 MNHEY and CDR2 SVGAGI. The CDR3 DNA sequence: TGTGCCAGCAGTGGACTAGCGGGGGGGCACTACGAGCAGTACTTC. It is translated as CASSGLAGGHYEQYF.

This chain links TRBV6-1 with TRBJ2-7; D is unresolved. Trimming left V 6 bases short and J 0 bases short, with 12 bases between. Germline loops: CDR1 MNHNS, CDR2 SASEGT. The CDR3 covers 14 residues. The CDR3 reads CASRAPISSYEQYF. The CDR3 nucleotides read TGTGCCAGCAGAGCCCCGATAAGCTCCTACGAGCAGTACTTC.